This T cell receptor beta chain was retrieved from a study of blood T cell repertoires in COVID-19. Authors' analysis steps: Amplifying reference gene primers gave estimates of nucleated cell counts. The table came from immunoSEQ multiplex PCR; TCRdb's copy has only in-frame clones and leaves some out. From that table come the V and J calls and clone size; the DNA was used to work out D and trimming. The sample gives around 320,000 clones, roughly 88% of which show up once; approximately 7% is in the top ten. V lost 3 bases, J lost 7 bases, and 11 bases stayed unmatched. Germline values: CDR1 MDHEN, CDR2 SYDVKM. CDR3 length equals 15 residues.

Sequenced: peripheral blood. The TCR comes from a woman in her 30s who had recovered from COVID-19. This chain connects TRBV28 to TRBJ2-5, with 7 bases matching TRBD2. For the CDR3, the DNA is TGTGCCAGCAGTTTGAGCGGGACTCGCCATGGGACCCAGTACTTC. This translates into CASSLSGTRHGTQYF.